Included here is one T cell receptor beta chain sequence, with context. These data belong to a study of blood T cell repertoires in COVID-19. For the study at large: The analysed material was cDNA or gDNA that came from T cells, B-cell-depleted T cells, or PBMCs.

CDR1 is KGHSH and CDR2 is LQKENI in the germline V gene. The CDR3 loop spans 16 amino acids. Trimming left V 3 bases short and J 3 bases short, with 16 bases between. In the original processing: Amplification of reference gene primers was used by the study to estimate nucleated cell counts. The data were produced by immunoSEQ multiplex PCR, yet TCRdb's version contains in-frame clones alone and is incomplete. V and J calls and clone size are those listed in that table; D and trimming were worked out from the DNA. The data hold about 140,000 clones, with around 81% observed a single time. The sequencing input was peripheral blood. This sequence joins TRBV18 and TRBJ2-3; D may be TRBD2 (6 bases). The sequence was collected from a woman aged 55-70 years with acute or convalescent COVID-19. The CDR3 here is CASSPWGAGTTDTQYF. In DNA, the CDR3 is TGTGCCAGCTCACCCTGGGGTGCGGGAACGACAGATACGCAGTATTTT.